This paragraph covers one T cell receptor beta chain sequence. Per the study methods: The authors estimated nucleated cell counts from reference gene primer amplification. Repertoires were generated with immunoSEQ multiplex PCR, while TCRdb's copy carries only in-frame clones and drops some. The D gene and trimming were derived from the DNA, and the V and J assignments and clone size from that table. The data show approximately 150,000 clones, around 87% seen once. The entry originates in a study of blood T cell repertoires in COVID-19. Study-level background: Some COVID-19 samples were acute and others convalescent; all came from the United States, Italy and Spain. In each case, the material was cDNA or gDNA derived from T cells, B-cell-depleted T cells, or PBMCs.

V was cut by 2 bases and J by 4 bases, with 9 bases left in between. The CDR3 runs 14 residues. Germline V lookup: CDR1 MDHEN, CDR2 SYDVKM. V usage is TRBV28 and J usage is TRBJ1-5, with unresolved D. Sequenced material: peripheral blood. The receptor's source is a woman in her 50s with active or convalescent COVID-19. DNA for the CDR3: TGTGCCAGCAGTTTAATGGTGGCAAATCAGCCCCAGCATTTT. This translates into CASSLMVANQPQHF.